A single sample is the source of the 2 T cell receptor beta chains below, sequenced in a study of siplizumab effects on memory and regulatory T cells. Repertoires were generated with immunoSEQ multiplex PCR, while TCRdb's copy carries only in-frame clones and drops some. The sample includes 55,000 to 70,000 clones, approximately 95% of them seen just once. The sequenced sample was CD8+ T cells sorted from blood. Receptors were obtained from a human donor in good health.

The chain uses TRBV7-8 and TRBJ2-5; no firm D call. This CDR3 is built from 13 residues. V lost 8 bases and J 5 bases, leaving 15 bases between the germline ends. Germline CDR1 and CDR2: SGHVS and FQNEAQ. Written as DNA, the CDR3 is TGTGCCAGCGGAAGGACGGAGCAGGAGACCCAGTACTTC. It specifies CASGRTEQETQYF. Drawing the rest from reference TRBV7-8 and TRBJ2-5, the complete variable domain is GAGVSQSPRYKVAKRGQDVALRCDPISGHVSLFWYQQALGQGPEFLTYFQNEAQLDKSGLPSDRFFAERPEGSVSTLKIQRTQQEDSAVYLCASGRTEQETQYFGPGTRLLVL.

The V call is TRBV2, the J call TRBJ1-1; D uncertain. V lost 8 bases, J lost 2 bases, and 18 bases lay in between. This CDR3 is built from 15 residues. In germline, CDR1 is SNHLY, CDR2 FYNNEI. CDR3 region: CASFGVSGINTEAFF. CDR3 coding DNA: TGTGCCAGCTTTGGAGTGAGCGGGATAAACACTGAAGCTTTCTTT.